One and the same sample provided the 5 T cell receptor beta chains below, sequenced in a study of blood T cell repertoires in COVID-19. Method: immunoSEQ multiplex PCR; TCRdb's copy keeps in-frame clones and lacks some. This table holds 80,000 to 90,000 clones, around 88% found once. Sequencing was performed on peripheral blood. The source of these receptors is a man between 60 and 70 years old with acute or convalescent COVID-19.

The chain recombines TRBV11-2 with TRBJ1-1; D remains ambiguous. The germline V gene encodes CDR1 SGHAT and CDR2 FQNNGV. Deletions cut 0 bases from V and 7 bases from J, with 9 bases between. This CDR3 contains 13 residues. The CDR3 coding sequence is TGTGCCAGCAGCTTAGATCGGCGGGGTGAAGCTTTCTTT. It specifies CASSLDRRGEAFF.

CDR3 nucleotide sequence: TGTGCCAGTAGTATAGATCACGTGACACGCTCCTACGAGCAGTACTTC. As protein: CASSIDHVTRSYEQYF. The chain is built from TRBV19 and TRBJ2-7, with D hard to call. The germline V gene has CDR1 LNHDA and CDR2 SQIVND (reference sequence). The CDR3 spans 16 residues. V was shortened by 0 bases and J by 0 bases, with 12 bases between the two germline ends.

The rearrangement joins TRBV3-1 (or the pseudogene TRBV3-2) to TRBJ2-5; weak D call: TRBD1 (6 bases). Germline-derived CDR1 and CDR2 are LGHDT and YNNKEL (reference sequence). The CDR3 extends over 16 amino acids. V was pared by 5 bases and J by 2 bases, with 18 bases between. The DNA for the CDR3 is TGTGCCAGCAGCTCAACCGCCGGGACATTGCAAGAGACCCAGTACTTC. Amino acids: CASSSTAGTLQETQYF.

V gene TRBV29-1 combines with J gene TRBJ2-7; 7 bases align to TRBD2. The CDR3 covers 15 residues. Losses at the gene ends were 7 bases for V and 3 bases for J; bases not matched to a gene: 15. In germline, CDR1 is SQVTM, CDR2 ANQGSEA. This CDR3 reads CSAQGTDRGSYEQYF. CDR3 sequence (DNA): TGCAGCGCTCAGGGTACCGACCGCGGGAGCTACGAGCAGTACTTC.

This clone was seen a single time. The rearrangement joins TRBV7-8 to TRBJ1-6, with a weak D call TRBD1 (6 bases). Germline V gene data show CDR1 as SGHVS and CDR2 as FQNEAQ. V lost 3 bases to trimming and J lost 7 bases, with 13 bases between them. This CDR3 spans 15 amino acids. The CDR3: CASSFPGQGNSPLHF. For the CDR3, the DNA is TGTGCCAGCAGCTTCCCGGGACAAGGAAATTCACCCCTCCACTTT.